This TCR beta chain was documented in a study of blood T cell repertoires in COVID-19. In the study overall: Donors in the United States, Italy and Spain gave samples during acute or convalescent COVID-19. PBMCs, B-cell-depleted T cells, or T cells provided the cDNA or gDNA that made up the material.

CDR1 and CDR2 (germline): LNHDA, SQIVND (reference sequence). The length of the CDR3 is 15 residues. V trimming: 3 bases; J trimming: 2 bases; junction bases outside the gene matches: 2. Per the original methods: Cell counts per sample came from amplifying reference gene primers. Repertoires were generated with immunoSEQ multiplex PCR, while TCRdb's copy carries only in-frame clones and drops some. V, J and clone size were drawn from that table, and D and trimming were deduced from the DNA. The sample lists approximately 210,000 clones, roughly nine tenths occurring once. This chain joins TRBV19 and TRBJ2-3; 10 nucleotides line up with TRBD2. This sequence originates from a man aged 40-49 years with acute or convalescent COVID-19. Source material: peripheral blood. The CDR3 loop reads CASSILAGVTDTQYF. Written as DNA, the CDR3 is TGTGCCAGTAGTATCCTAGCGGGGGTCACAGATACGCAGTATTTT.